What follows are 16 T cell receptor beta chains derived from one specimen sequenced in a study of OX40 agonist ivuxolimab in advanced cancers. TCRdb keeps only in-frame clones here, not all; method: immunoSEQ multiplex PCR. The table lists about 46,000 clones, 80% to 90% of them singletons. The sample was CD4+ or CD8+ T cells sorted from blood, taken in a trial of the OX40 agonist ivuxolimab. The receptor source for this set is an adult with an advanced solid tumor such as melanoma, head and neck, liver or kidney cancer.

The V gene is TRBV11-3, the J gene TRBJ2-5; TRBD2 aligns across 8 bases. The length of the CDR3 is 15 residues. V lost 7 bases and J lost 8; bases outside the gene matches: 15. Germline V gene lookup returns CDR1 SGHNT and CDR2 YENEEA. DNA for the CDR3: TGTGCCAGCACCGGGGGGGGCCCGCGGGCTGGAACCCAGTACTTC. It specifies CASTGGGPRAGTQYF.

V usage is TRBV7-9 and J usage is TRBJ1-1, with a tentative D call TRBD1 (6 bases). Germline-derived CDR1 and CDR2 are SEHNR and FQNEAQ (reference sequence). Trimming left V 4 bases short and J 3 bases short, with 12 bases between. This CDR3 comprises 14 residues. The CDR3 bases are TGTGCCAGCAGCTCTACAGGGTATCACACTGAAGCTTTCTTT. It is translated as CASSSTGYHTEAFF.

The chain links TRBV7-8 to TRBJ2-3; D remains ambiguous. The ends were cut back, 5 bases at V and 2 bases at J, with 17 bases in the middle. This CDR3 has 16 amino acids. Germline V gene data show CDR1 as SGHVS and CDR2 as FQNEAQ. CDR3 amino acids: CASSRVRSGPTDTQYF. As DNA, the CDR3 is TGTGCCAGCAGCCGAGTGAGGTCTGGTCCCACAGATACGCAGTATTTT. Combining the CDR3 with reference TRBV7-8 and TRBJ2-3 gives the whole variable domain GAGVSQSPRYKVAKRGQDVALRCDPISGHVSLFWYQQALGQGPEFLTYFQNEAQLDKSGLPSDRFFAERPEGSVSTLKIQRTQQEDSAVYLCASSRVRSGPTDTQYFGPGTRLTVL.

This clone is a singleton in its sample. The V and J genes are TRBV9 and TRBJ1-4, with D hard to call. The V end lost 4 bases, the J end lost 3 bases, and 7 bases lay between the germline ends. Looked up from germline, CDR1 is SGDLS and CDR2 is YYNGEE. This CDR3 is built from 13 residues. For the CDR3, the DNA is TGTGCCAGCAGCCAGGTGCCTAATGAAAAACTGTTTTTT. Encoded protein: CASSQVPNEKLFF.

The CDR3: CASSIDFSGASYEQYF. For the CDR3, the DNA is TGTGCCAGTAGTATAGATTTCAGCGGGGCCTCCTACGAGCAGTACTTC. This chain uses TRBV19 with TRBJ2-7; TRBD2 agrees at 7 bases. Per the germline V gene, CDR1 is LNHDA and CDR2 is SQIVND (reference sequence). J gave up 0 bases and V 0 bases, and 5 bases lay outside the gene matches. This CDR3 is built from 16 residues.

The gene calls are TRBV7-2 and TRBJ2-7; TRBD1 matches 9 bases. Germline CDR1 SGHTA, CDR2 FQGNSA. The length of the CDR3 is 14 residues. V was clipped by 4 bases and J by 7 bases; unmatched bases: 8. The CDR3 DNA reads as TGTGCCAGCAGCTCTTACAGGGGGCGATTTGAGCAGTACTTC. Protein sequence: CASSSYRGRFEQYF.

The V and J genes are TRBV5-6 and TRBJ2-7, with D perhaps TRBD2 (7 bases). CDR3 length: 18 residues. Germline CDR1 is SGHDT and CDR2 is YYEEEE. V was pared by 1 base and J by 2 bases, with 22 bases between. The CDR3 sequence is CASSLWGGLELNPYEQYF. CDR3 in DNA: TGTGCCAGCAGCTTGTGGGGGGGGCTAGAGCTTAACCCCTACGAGCAGTACTTC.

The chain is built from TRBV19 and TRBJ2-5; D might be TRBD1 (5 bases). There are 13 residues in the CDR3. Germline V lookup: CDR1 LNHDA, CDR2 SQIVND (reference sequence). V lost 6 bases and J lost 3, with 11 bases in between. The CDR3 reads CASRPRQKETQYF. DNA of the CDR3: TGTGCCAGTAGGCCTAGACAGAAAGAGACCCAGTACTTC.

The rearrangement uses TRBV7-9 and TRBJ2-1; 11 positions match TRBD1. This CDR3 spans 15 amino acids. Germline CDR1 and CDR2: SEHNR and FQNEAQ (reference sequence). Trimming at V came to 3 bases and at J to 8 bases, leaving 6 bases not matched to a gene. Here the CDR3 DNA reads TGTGCCAGCAGCTTCGGACAGGGGGCTCTGGATGAGCAGTTCTTC. Amino acids: CASSFGQGALDEQFF.

J is TRBJ1-2 and V is TRBV4-2, with 8 bases identical to TRBD1. The CDR3 runs to 16 residues. With V trimmed by 6 bases and J by 4 bases, 13 bases remained unmatched. In germline, CDR1 is LGHNA, CDR2 YNFKEQ. Written as DNA, the CDR3 is TGTGCCAGCAGTTATCAAACCGGGACAGGCACCTATGGCTACACCTTC. This gives the protein CASSYQTGTGTYGYTF.

The CDR3 region is CAWTAGGLSGELFF. The CDR3 DNA reads TGTGCCTGGACGGCAGGGGGCTTGTCCGGGGAGCTGTTTTTT. The rearrangement joins TRBV30 to TRBJ2-2; TRBD1 matches at 8 bases. Per germline, CDR1 GTSNPN and CDR2 SVGIG (reference sequence). This CDR3 has 14 residues. The V and J ends lost 4 bases and 6 bases, in that order; junction bases with no gene match: 7.

About this clone itself: Sequence at one end of the junction differs from germline and may be a read error. The chain is built from TRBV5-1 and TRBJ2-7, with D possibly being TRBD2 (6 bases). This CDR3 has 14 amino acids. Germline V gene sequence: CDR1 SGHRS, CDR2 YFSETQ. This CDR3 is CASSLAGTRNEQYF. CDR3 nucleotide sequence: TGTGCCAGCAGCTTGGCGGGGACGCGTAACGAGCAGTACTTC.

This clone showed up just once. This sequence joins TRBV27 and TRBJ1-2; D not certain. V was cut by 6 bases and J by 6 bases, with 14 bases left in between. The CDR3 has 13 amino acids. Germline V lookup: CDR1 MNHEY, CDR2 SMNVEV (reference sequence). In nucleotides, the CDR3 is TGTGCCAGCAGGCCTCTTGGGTGGGATGGCTACACCTTC. Encoded protein: CASRPLGWDGYTF.

The CDR3 DNA reads as TGTGCCAGCAGTGATATGTCTAGCGCCCATGAGCAGTTCTTC. The encoded protein is CASSDMSSAHEQFF. The gene calls are TRBV6-4 and TRBJ2-1; D is perhaps TRBD2 (6 bases). Trimming took off 3 bases at V and 8 bases at J, with 14 bases between the two ends. The CDR3 contains 14 residues. Germline V gene lookup returns CDR1 MRHNA and CDR2 SNTAGT.

The chain is built from TRBV7-9 and TRBJ2-3; 7 bases line up with TRBD1. J lost 0 bases, V lost 3 bases, and 12 bases had no gene match. The CDR3 covers 18 residues. The germline gives CDR1 SEHNR, CDR2 FQNEAQ (reference sequence). CDR3 sequence: CASSFGGQGTASTDTQYF. The CDR3, as DNA: TGTGCCAGCAGCTTTGGGGGTCAAGGGACAGCCAGCACAGATACGCAGTATTTT.

J is TRBJ2-7 and V is TRBV13; either TRBD1 or TRBD2 may supply D (7 bases each). The germline V gene has CDR1 PRHDT and CDR2 FYEKMQ (reference sequence). This CDR3 has 15 amino acids. V lost 3 bases and J 0 bases, leaving 12 bases between the germline ends. CDR3 amino acids: CASSFRGGSSYEQYF. In nucleotides, the CDR3 is TGTGCCAGCAGCTTCAGGGGGGGGAGCTCCTACGAGCAGTACTTC.